One sample yielded the 32 T cell receptor beta chains listed below, sequenced in a study of CD8 T cells in ankylosing spondylitis. Findings and caveats of the study: What seemed typical of ankylosing spondylitis blood was a TCR beta motif built from several highly homologous variants.

TCRdb processed the 5' RACE reads anew with MiXCR; each CDR3 protein has one entry. The profile shows about 330,000 distinct CDR3 sequences, 8% of them singletons. No antigen has been identified for these receptors. Sequenced input: blood, either unsorted or a sorted T cell fraction (not recorded which). The receptor source for this set is a male donor with ankylosing spondylitis.

This clonotype has just a few counts. This rearrangement joins TRBV7-8 to TRBJ2-2; 7 bases are shared with TRBD2. The CDR3 contains 15 residues. V lost 0 bases to trimming and J lost 7 bases; unmatched junction nucleotides: 5. Germline V CDR1 and CDR2: SGHVS, FQNEAQ. The CDR3: CASSLAGGSNGELFF. CDR3 nucleotides: TGTGCCAGCAGCTTAGCGGGGGGGAGCAACGGGGAGCTGTTTTTT.

This clonotype was observed at least ten times. The rearrangement uses TRBV12-3 or TRBV12-4 and TRBJ2-3; 15 bases are a match to TRBD2. V lost 10 bases, J lost 2 bases, and 10 bases stayed unmatched. The length of the CDR3 is 17 residues. This CDR3 reads CATKPGLAGGITDTQYF. The CDR3 DNA sequence: TGTGCCACAAAACCCGGACTAGCGGGAGGGATCACAGATACGCAGTATTTT.

The CDR3 loop is CASSQEWTGVNYGYTF. The CDR3, as DNA: TGTGCCAGCAGCCAAGAGTGGACAGGAGTGAACTATGGCTACACCTTC. The chain has TRBV4-2 and TRBJ1-2, with 7 bases matching TRBD1. CDR3 size: 16 residues. V shed 0 bases and J 2 bases; nucleotides not matched to a gene: 6. From germline, CDR1 is LGHNA and CDR2 YNFKEQ.

Comments on this clonotype: A much larger clonotype is one base distant, so this may be a read error. The chain uses TRBV29-1 and TRBJ1-1, with D unresolved. CDR3 size: 12 residues. Germline-derived CDR1 and CDR2 are SQVTM and ANQGSEA. In DNA form, the CDR3 reads TGCAGCCTTGAGGGCCCGCCCGAGTCGGCTTTCTTT. Translating gives CSLEGPPESAFF.

This sequence joins TRBV19 and TRBJ2-7; tentative D call: TRBD2 (6 bases). Looked up from germline, CDR1 is LNHDA and CDR2 is SQIVND (reference sequence). The length of the CDR3 is 15 residues. V lost 6 bases and J lost 5, with 20 bases in between. CDR3 DNA: TGTGCCAGTAGCCCAGACCGCCGGGAGAGCGACGAGCAGTACTTC. It specifies CASSPDRRESDEQYF.

This clonotype was detected a few times. The rearrangement uses TRBV2 and TRBJ2-4, with 8 positions matching TRBD2. J was trimmed by 7 bases and V by 4 bases; bases with no gene match: 6. Germline CDR1 and CDR2: SNHLY and FYNNEI. This CDR3 contains 14 residues. The CDR3 DNA sequence: TGTGCCAGCAGTGGTAGCGGGATTTCTAACATTCAGTACTTC. It encodes CASSGSGISNIQYF.

This clonotype has only a few counts. The chain employs TRBV7-9 and TRBJ1-2; no clear D. Looked up from germline, CDR1 is SEHNR and CDR2 is FQNEAQ (reference sequence). V was trimmed by 1 base and J by 7 bases, leaving 7 bases between them. The CDR3 has 12 residues. Here the CDR3 DNA reads TGTGCCAGCAGCTTAGGTCCGGGTGGCTACACCTTC. It codes for CASSLGPGGYTF.

There are a few counts of this clonotype. This chain links TRBV20-1 with TRBJ2-1, with 8 bases aligning to TRBD2. J gave up 1 base and V 6 bases, and 11 bases lay outside the gene matches. The CDR3 has 16 residues. Germline loops: CDR1 DFQATT, CDR2 SNEGSKA (reference sequence). CDR3 loop: CSANEAGEASYNEQFF. The CDR3 bases are TGCAGTGCCAATGAAGCGGGAGAGGCGTCCTACAATGAGCAGTTCTTC.

This clonotype has at least ten counts. The rearrangement joins TRBV12-3 or TRBV12-4 to TRBJ2-1, with TRBD1 identical over 9 bases. The CDR3 contains 16 residues. J gave up 8 bases and V 5 bases, and 13 bases lay outside the gene matches. For the CDR3, the DNA is TGTGCCAGCAGTAACCGACAGGGGGAGGGCTTTTATGAGCAGTTCTTC. This codes for CASSNRQGEGFYEQFF.

This rearrangement joins TRBV11-2 to TRBJ2-7; D remains ambiguous. The V gene's germline CDR1 is SGHAT and CDR2 FQNNGV. This CDR3 is 16 amino acids long. Between the trimmed V and J ends, which lost 4 bases and 0 bases, there was a span of 16 bases. In DNA form, the CDR3 reads TGTGCCAGCAGCTCCGTCCTTGAGTGGGCCTCCTACGAGCAGTACTTC. As protein: CASSSVLEWASYEQYF.

With respect to this clonotype: A much larger clonotype is one base distant, so this may be a read error. This is likely a read error, given that the CDR3 carries no conserved phenylalanine or tryptophan at its end. The V call is TRBV14, the J call TRBJ1-4, with unresolved D. Germline V lookup: CDR1 SGHDN, CDR2 FVKESK. Trimming shortened V by 0 bases and J by 10 bases, and 6 bases separated the two germline ends. The CDR3 spans 12 residues. The CDR3 protein is CASSQDRGKLFI. The CDR3 nucleotides read TGTGCCAGCAGCCAAGATAGAGGAAAACTGTTTATT.

The chain joins TRBV10-3 to TRBJ2-3; TRBD2 agrees at 8 bases. CDR3 length: 15 amino acids. CDR1 and CDR2 (germline): ENHRY, SYGVKD. Trimming took 5 bases from V and 2 from J; bases not matched to a gene: 6. The CDR3 DNA sequence: TGTGCCATCAGTTTAGCGGGATCCCTCACAGATACGCAGTATTTT. This gives the protein CAISLAGSLTDTQYF.

The rearrangement joins TRBV24-1 to TRBJ2-3; 16 positions match TRBD2. This CDR3 has 21 amino acids. The V gene end was trimmed by 4 bases and the J gene end by 6 bases; junction bases not matched to a gene: 18. The V gene's germline CDR1 is KGHDR and CDR2 SFDVKD. The CDR3 loop is CATSELTPGLAGGTLRDTQYF. The DNA of the CDR3 is TGTGCCACCAGTGAGCTAACTCCGGGACTAGCGGGAGGGACCCTACGGGATACGCAGTATTTT.

The rearrangement uses TRBV20-1 and TRBJ2-3, with 11 bases aligning to TRBD2. With 5 bases clipped from V and 5 bases from J, the junction kept 6 bases outside the gene matches. CDR3 length equals 14 residues. Germline CDR1 and CDR2: DFQATT and SNEGSKA (reference sequence). The CDR3: CSAYSGRAVDTQYF. CDR3 in DNA: TGCAGTGCTTATAGCGGGAGGGCCGTAGATACGCAGTATTTT.

V and J are TRBV29-1 and TRBJ2-1; TRBD2 aligns across 12 bases. The CDR3 length is 14 residues. The ends lost 6 bases at V and 8 bases at J; junction bases unmatched: 8. Germline loops: CDR1 SQVTM, CDR2 ANQGSEA. The CDR3 region is CSVATSGSAYEQFF. As DNA, the CDR3 is TGCAGCGTAGCGACTAGCGGGAGTGCTTATGAGCAGTTCTTC.

This clonotype was counted many times. The V and J genes are TRBV14 and TRBJ2-7, with 9 bases fitting TRBD2. Germline loops: CDR1 SGHDN, CDR2 FVKESK. This CDR3 contains 16 residues. After removal of 4 bases from V and 5 bases from J, the junction contained 12 bases not matched to a gene. DNA for the CDR3: TGTGCCAGCAGCCCGAAGGGGCGGGAGGGCCGGAACGAGCAGTACTTC. Translated: CASSPKGREGRNEQYF.

About this clonotype: A much more abundant neighbour one base away suggests this may be a read error. The V call is TRBV6-5, the J call TRBJ1-1; D gene uncertain. The germline V gene encodes CDR1 MNHEY and CDR2 SVGAGI. The CDR3 has 12 amino acids. V was cut by 6 bases and J by 7 bases, with 12 bases left in between. The CDR3 region has the DNA TGTGCCAGCAGGCCCGGAGGGCATGAAGCTTTCTTT. Its protein is CASRPGGHEAFF.

This clonotype appeared a few times. V is TRBV5-1 and J is TRBJ2-2, with D hard to call. Germline CDR1 reads SGHRS; CDR2 reads YFSETQ. Deletions cut 3 bases from V and 0 bases from J, with 9 bases between. This CDR3 spans 15 amino acids. This CDR3 is CASSWTAANTGELFF. The CDR3 DNA follows: TGCGCCAGCAGCTGGACGGCCGCGAACACCGGGGAGCTGTTTTTT.

The chain links TRBV29-1 to TRBJ2-7, with D possibly TRBD2 on 5 matching bases. Germline V CDR1 and CDR2: SQVTM, ANQGSEA. This CDR3 is 10 amino acids long. The V gene lost 5 bases and the J gene lost 4 bases, with 6 bases spanning the gap. CDR3 amino acids: CSVIAYEQYF. CDR3 nucleotide sequence: TGCAGCGTTATAGCGTACGAGCAGTACTTC.

This clonotype was observed a handful of times. The rearrangement uses TRBV4-3 and TRBJ2-3; 8 nucleotides match TRBD2. The germline CDR1 and CDR2 sequences are LGHNA and YSLEER. With V trimmed by 0 bases and J by 2 bases, 1 base remained unmatched. CDR3 size: 15 residues. This CDR3 is CASSQEGLDTDTQYF. The CDR3 nucleotides read TGCGCCAGCAGCCAAGAGGGACTAGACACAGATACGCAGTATTTT.

This clonotype was picked up many times. The chain uses TRBV29-1 and TRBJ2-1, with 9 bases lining up with TRBD2. The germline V gene encodes CDR1 SQVTM and CDR2 ANQGSEA. Losses at the gene ends were 2 bases for V and 9 bases for J; bases not matched to a gene: 8. This CDR3 contains 14 residues. CDR3 nucleotide sequence: TGCAGCGTTGAACTAGCGGGACCTAGATCTGAGCAGTTCTTC. Its translation: CSVELAGPRSEQFF.

The rearrangement links TRBV5-5 to TRBJ2-1; perhaps D is TRBD1 or TRBD2 (5 bases each). CDR3 size: 16 residues. V was trimmed by 3 bases and J by 0 bases, leaving 13 bases between them. Germline assignment: CDR1 SGHKS and CDR2 YYEKEE (reference sequence). The CDR3 region is CASSSRQGRSYNEQFF. CDR3 bases: TGTGCCAGCAGCTCCAGGCAGGGACGCTCCTACAATGAGCAGTTCTTC.

This clonotype was seen repeatedly, ten times or more. This chain uses TRBV5-1 with TRBJ2-1, with 7 bases fitting TRBD1. Unmatched junction bases numbered 3, after V lost 0 bases and J lost 0 bases. CDR3 size: 16 residues. Looked up from germline, CDR1 is SGHRS and CDR2 is YFSETQ. CDR3 in amino acids: CASSLDRGVSYNEQFF. CDR3 sequence (DNA): TGCGCCAGCAGCTTGGACAGGGGTGTCTCCTACAATGAGCAGTTCTTC.

This clonotype has just a few counts. The V and J genes are TRBV4-1 and TRBJ2-7; tentatively, D is TRBD2 (6 bases). This CDR3 has 15 amino acids. Germline lookup yields CDR1 MGHRA and CDR2 YSYEKL. V was shortened by 5 bases and J by 4 bases, with 18 bases between the two germline ends. In nucleotides, the CDR3 is TGCGCCAGCAGCACCAATGACCTAGCGCAATACGAGCAGTACTTC. Amino acid sequence: CASSTNDLAQYEQYF.

This clonotype has more than one count but fewer than ten. The J gene is TRBJ2-7, the V gene TRBV9; D unresolved. The CDR3 totals 14 residues. V lost 4 bases and J 1 base, leaving 12 bases between the germline ends. Germline V lookup: CDR1 SGDLS, CDR2 YYNGEE. The DNA of the CDR3 is TGTGCCAGCAGCCCAACACGGATGTCCTACGAGCAGTACTTC. Its protein is CASSPTRMSYEQYF. The full variable domain, its missing parts supplied by reference TRBV9 and TRBJ2-7, is DSGVTQTPKHLITATGQRVTLRCSPRSGDLSVYWYQQSLDQGLQFLIQYYNGEERAKGNILERFSAQQFPDLHSELNLSSLELGDSALYFCASSPTRMSYEQYFGPGTRLTVT.

This clonotype was counted at least ten times. The V call is TRBV28, the J call TRBJ1-1, with D tentatively TRBD1 (5 bases). The germline gives CDR1 MDHEN, CDR2 SYDVKM. CDR3 length: 13 residues. V lost 6 bases, J lost 0 bases, and 8 bases lay in between. The CDR3 region is CASSGHLNTEAFF. For the CDR3, the DNA is TGTGCCAGCAGCGGACACCTGAACACTGAAGCTTTCTTT.

In this sample, this clonotype turned up many times. The V and J genes are TRBV12-3 or TRBV12-4 and TRBJ2-2; a possible D gene is TRBD1 (6 bases). V was cut by 6 bases and J by 5 bases, with 10 bases left in between. CDR3 length: 13 residues. This CDR3 reads CASRGGLTGELFF. The CDR3, as DNA: TGTGCCAGCAGAGGGGGATTAACCGGGGAGCTGTTTTTT.

This clonotype was seen repeatedly, ten times or more. V gene TRBV29-1 combines with J gene TRBJ2-3, with 9 bases fitting TRBD1. From germline, CDR1 is SQVTM and CDR2 ANQGSEA. V trimming: 0 bases; J trimming: 1 base; junction bases outside the gene matches: 5. This CDR3 has 16 amino acids. CDR3 sequence: CSVEDRDRVGTDTQYF. The CDR3 DNA reads TGCAGCGTTGAAGATCGGGACAGGGTGGGCACAGATACGCAGTATTTT.

This clonotype showed up just a few times. This chain connects TRBV20-1 to TRBJ2-1; D gene uncertain. Trimming removed 6 bases from V and 6 bases from J, with 12 bases in between. The CDR3 is 12 residues long. The germline V gene has CDR1 DFQATT and CDR2 SNEGSKA (reference sequence). CDR3 nucleotide sequence: TGCAGTGCGATGAGGTGGGGCAATGAGCAGTTCTTC. Translating it yields CSAMRWGNEQFF.

This clonotype has just a few counts. The rearrangement links TRBV6-2 or TRBV6-3 to TRBJ2-7; 8 bases fit TRBD2. The CDR3 loop spans 20 amino acids. The V gene's germline CDR1 is MNHEY and CDR2 SVGEGT. Trimming cost V 5 bases and J 2 bases; bases outside gene matches: 23. The CDR3 sequence is CASSPGGATPHPSSPYEQYF. The CDR3 nucleotides are TGTGCCAGCAGTCCGGGGGGGGCGACGCCCCATCCCTCGAGTCCCTACGAGCAGTACTTC.

This clonotype was detected a few times. The J gene is TRBJ2-1, the V gene TRBV29-1, with 11 bases lining up with TRBD2. With V trimmed by 4 bases and J by 4 bases, 6 bases remained unmatched. Germline assignment: CDR1 SQVTM and CDR2 ANQGSEA. This CDR3 contains 15 residues. CDR3 in amino acids: CSVAPGLAAYNEQFF. Written as DNA, the CDR3 is TGCAGCGTTGCCCCGGGACTAGCGGCATACAATGAGCAGTTCTTC.

The rearrangement uses TRBV2 and TRBJ1-3; a possible D gene is TRBD1 (5 bases). Germline assignment: CDR1 SNHLY and CDR2 FYNNEI. The CDR3 consists of 16 residues. The V and J ends lost 6 bases and 0 bases respectively, with 15 bases between them. CDR3 sequence reads: CASRTPDSFSGNTIYF. CDR3 DNA sequence: TGTGCCAGCAGGACTCCCGACAGCTTCTCTGGAAACACCATATATTTT.